These 6 T cell receptor beta chains originate from one sample sequenced in a study of molecular identifiers for immune sequencing clone quantification. TCRdb used MiXCR to reprocess the PCR reads, holding one entry per CDR3 protein. Counted here are 100,000 or so distinct CDR3 sequences, 36% occurring once; the ten biggest clones make up around 3.8%. Source material: naive CD8+ T cells from blood, with Jurkat cell RNA spiked in. Subset described: FACS-sorted CD8+CD4-CCR7+CD45RA+ naive T cells. These receptors were collected from a human donor in good health. Some libraries in this study had Jurkat cell RNA spiked in.

This clonotype was observed a handful of times. The chain joins TRBV10-3 to TRBJ2-3; D not certain. This CDR3 comprises 17 residues. V lost 6 bases to trimming and J lost 0 bases, with 19 bases between them. Germline V gives CDR1 ENHRY, CDR2 SYGVKD. In DNA form, the CDR3 reads TGTGCCATCAGAGGGCTCCAAGCTATCTCTAGCACAGATACGCAGTATTTT. Protein: CAIRGLQAISSTDTQYF.

Concerning this clonotype itself: Being one base from a much bigger clone, this may be a read error. The rearrangement uses TRBV14 and TRBJ1-5; TRBD1 might be the D (6 bases). This CDR3 spans 13 amino acids. Per germline, CDR1 SGHDN and CDR2 FVKESK. In nucleotides, the CDR3 is TGTGCCAGCAGCAAACAGGGCAATCAGCCCCGGCATTTT. Protein product: CASSKQGNQPRHF.

As concerns this clonotype: It may be a read error: a sequence one base away is much more abundant. V is TRBV5-6 and J is TRBJ2-7; D is ambiguous. The germline V and J ends were trimmed by 4 bases and 6 bases, with 11 bases remaining between them. CDR3 size: 12 residues. Germline V gene lookup returns CDR1 SGHDT and CDR2 YYEEEE. Here the CDR3 reads CASSMVSREQYF. CDR3 coding DNA: TGTGCCAGCAGCATGGTGTCTCGCGAGCAGTACTTC.

The chain joins TRBV15 to TRBJ2-2; TRBD2 is a possible D gene (5 bases). This CDR3 region has 17 residues. Between the trimmed V and J ends, which lost 5 bases and 0 bases, there was a span of 16 bases. Germline CDR1 is LNHNV and CDR2 is YYDKDF (reference sequence). CDR3 sequence: CATSGVFHSANTGELFF. The CDR3 region has the DNA TGTGCCACCAGCGGAGTTTTCCATAGCGCGAACACCGGGGAGCTGTTTTTT.

V usage is TRBV15 and J usage is TRBJ2-3; 13 bases fit TRBD2. V dropped 5 bases and J dropped 1; count of bases not matched to a gene: 9. Germline CDR1 LNHNV, CDR2 YYDKDF (reference sequence). The CDR3 is 18 residues long. This chain's CDR3 is CATSGWTSGSLRTDTQYF. The CDR3 nucleotides read TGTGCCACCAGCGGATGGACTAGCGGGAGTTTGCGCACAGATACGCAGTATTTT.

In regard to this clonotype: Likely a read error: the CDR3 ends without its conserved phenylalanine or tryptophan. J is TRBJ2-5 and V is TRBV20-1; D unresolved. Germline V gives CDR1 DFQATT, CDR2 SNEGSKA (reference sequence). V lost 2 bases and J lost 4, with 5 bases in between. The CDR3 sequence is 11 residues long. The CDR3: CSARIPETQYL. The DNA of the CDR3 is TGCAGTGCTAGAATCCCAGAGACCCAGTACCTC.